The 7 T cell receptor beta chains listed next were all sequenced from one sample in a study of cytomegalovirus exposure and HLA in healthy donors (dated by TCRdb to the late 2010s). Libraries were built with the immunoSEQ multiplex PCR assay. The multiplex PCR relied on a mix of 60 forward primers for TCR Vbeta segments and 13 reverse primers for TCR Jbeta segments. TCRdb took this table from immuneACCESS and kept in-frame rearrangements with V and J called. Such tables lack part of the clones; where checked against another copy, unresolved V genes explain under half of the gap, and the rest is unexplained. Recorded for this sample are approximately 100,000 clones; 60% to 80% of them occurred a single time. Roughly 6.2% of the sample rests with the top ten. The sample taken for sequencing was PBMCs. The receptors were gathered from a man in his 60s in good health and CMV-seropositive.

V and J are TRBV5-7 and TRBJ1-5; D remains ambiguous. TRBV5-7 has ORF status, its function being uncertain. Trimming pared 2 bases from V and 5 bases from J, leaving 11 bases between. The CDR3 spans 14 residues. The CDR3 DNA is TGTGCCAGCAGCTTCCGCCTCCGGGATCAGCCCCAGCATTTT. It translates to CASSFRLRDQPQHF.

The V and J genes are TRBV28 and TRBJ1-3; no reliable D call. This CDR3 contains 12 residues. V lost 5 bases, J lost 1 base, and 3 bases lay in between. CDR1 and CDR2 (germline): MDHEN, SYDVKM. The CDR3 here is CASSPSGNTIYF. CDR3 in DNA: TGTGCCAGCAGTCCGTCTGGAAACACCATATATTTT.

The CDR3: CASTGTDSYNEQFF. The CDR3 region has the DNA TGTGCCAGCACGGGGACAGACTCCTACAATGAGCAGTTCTTC. The rearrangement joins TRBV25-1 to TRBJ2-1; 7 bases fit TRBD1. J gave up 0 bases and V 7 bases, and 3 bases lay outside the gene matches. Germline loops: CDR1 MGHDK, CDR2 SYGVNS. This CDR3 is built from 14 residues.

This sequence joins TRBV5-8 and TRBJ2-1, with 7 bases identical to TRBD1. This CDR3 has 14 residues. V was pared by 0 bases and J by 7 bases, with 4 bases of the junction left unmatched. The germline V gene encodes CDR1 SGHTS and CDR2 YDEGEE. CDR3 amino acids: CASSLDRGSNEQFF. In DNA form, the CDR3 reads TGTGCCAGCAGCTTGGACAGGGGATCAAATGAGCAGTTCTTC. Filled out from reference TRBV5-8 and TRBJ2-1, the complete variable domain reads EAGVTQSPTHLIKTRGQQATLRCSPISGHTSVYWYQQALGLGLQFLLWYDEGEERNRGNFPPRFSGRQFPNYSSELNVNALELEDSALYLCASSLDRGSNEQFFGPGTRLTVL.

The chain recombines TRBV29-1 with TRBJ1-2; D is unresolved. The CDR3 sequence is 13 residues long. The V gene lost 4 bases and the J gene lost 8 bases, with 17 bases spanning the gap. The germline V gene has CDR1 SQVTM and CDR2 ANQGSEA. The chain's CDR3 is CSVGGDGSVGYTF. CDR3 bases: TGCAGCGTTGGAGGTGACGGATCGGTGGGCTACACCTTC. Variable domain in full (rest from reference TRBV29-1 and TRBJ1-2): SAVISQKPSRDICQRGTSLTIQCQVDSQVTMMFWYRQQPGQSLTLIATANQGSEATYESGFVIDKFPISRPNLTFSTLTVSNMSPEDSSIYLCSVGGDGSVGYTFGSGTRLTVV.

The rearrangement joins TRBV5-1 to TRBJ1-3; maybe TRBD1 (5 bases). Germline V lookup: CDR1 SGHRS, CDR2 YFSETQ. The length of the CDR3 is 16 residues. The germline V and J ends were trimmed by 3 bases and 4 bases, with 17 bases remaining between them. CDR3 nucleotides: TGCGCCAGCAGCTCCTGGGAGGTCAGGGACGGAAACACCATATATTTT. This codes for CASSSWEVRDGNTIYF.

This clone has just a few counts. V and J are TRBV5-1 and TRBJ1-1, with 9 bases aligning to TRBD1. With V trimmed by 4 bases and J by 6 bases, 7 bases remained unmatched. The CDR3 runs to 14 residues. Germline CDR1 is SGHRS and CDR2 is YFSETQ. The CDR3 sequence: CASSPGQGFPEAFF. The CDR3 DNA is TGCGCCAGCAGCCCGGGACAGGGTTTTCCTGAAGCTTTCTTT.